These 9 T cell receptor beta chains were all obtained from the same sample, sequenced in a study of cytomegalovirus exposure and HLA in healthy donors. 60 Vbeta and 13 Jbeta primers were used in PCR. Sequencing used immunoSEQ multiplex PCR; TCRdb keeps in-frame clones, though not all of them. The sample yields roughly 120,000 clones, 78% seen once. What was sequenced was PBMCs. The receptor source for this set is a woman aged 30 to 39 in good health and CMV-seropositive.

The chain joins TRBV28 to TRBJ2-7; D is perhaps TRBD2 (7 bases). The V gene lost 6 bases and the J gene lost 6 bases, with 21 bases spanning the gap. The V gene's germline CDR1 is MDHEN and CDR2 SYDVKM. The CDR3 runs 15 residues. CDR3: CASRPRGGPGREQYF. As DNA, the CDR3 is TGTGCCAGCAGACCGAGGGGGGGCCCAGGGCGCGAGCAGTACTTC.

This clone was observed a single time. This chain links TRBV7-2 with TRBJ2-1; D uncertain. Germline-derived CDR1 and CDR2 are SGHTA and FQGNSA. This CDR3 spans 14 amino acids. V shed 2 bases and J shed 8 bases, with 13 bases lying between them. The CDR3 sequence: CASSLSLAADEQFF. The CDR3 nucleotides read TGTGCCAGCAGCTTATCTTTGGCCGCAGATGAGCAGTTCTTC.

The chain links TRBV6-1 to TRBJ2-7, with TRBD1 matching over 9 bases. The CDR3 consists of 15 residues. V gave up 2 bases and J gave up 0 bases; unmatched junction bases: 2. Germline V gene sequence: CDR1 MNHNS, CDR2 SASEGT. The CDR3 DNA reads as TGTGCCAGCAGTGAAAGGGACAGGGTCTCCTACGAGCAGTACTTC. It codes for CASSERDRVSYEQYF.

This clone was counted once. This chain links TRBV6-5 with TRBJ2-7; 8 bases match TRBD2. With V trimmed by 8 bases and J by 0 bases, 9 bases remained unmatched. This CDR3 spans 15 amino acids. CDR1 is MNHEY, CDR2 SVGAGI, per germline. The CDR3 bases are TGTGCCAGCGGTTCAATTAGCGGGGACTCCTACGAGCAGTACTTC. Protein: CASGSISGDSYEQYF.

This sequence joins TRBV4-1 and TRBJ2-7; 7 nucleotides line up with TRBD1. The CDR3 is 17 amino acids. The germline gives CDR1 MGHRA, CDR2 YSYEKL. The junction had 11 bases not matched to a gene; V was cut back by 0 bases and J by 3 bases. CDR3 residues: CASSQDGRGGRNYEQYF. The CDR3 DNA reads as TGCGCCAGCAGCCAAGATGGCCGAGGGGGCCGCAACTACGAGCAGTACTTC.

This chain connects TRBV4-2 to TRBJ2-1; D may be TRBD2 (7 bases). The CDR3 loop spans 15 amino acids. CDR1 and CDR2 from the germline V gene are LGHNA and YNFKEQ. Trimming pared 4 bases from V and 1 base from J, leaving 11 bases between. This CDR3 is CASSPGGGSYNEQFF. In DNA form, the CDR3 reads TGTGCCAGCAGCCCGGGGGGCGGGTCCTACAATGAGCAGTTCTTC.

V gene TRBV27 combines with J gene TRBJ2-1; 13 nucleotides match TRBD2. The CDR3 sequence is 15 residues long. CDR1 MNHEY and CDR2 SMNVEV come from the germline V gene (reference sequence). With V trimmed by 5 bases and J by 9 bases, 7 bases remained unmatched. CDR3 in amino acids: CASSQGLAGYVEQFF. The CDR3 DNA sequence: TGTGCCAGCAGTCAGGGACTAGCGGGGTATGTTGAGCAGTTCTTC.

The J gene is TRBJ2-5, the V gene TRBV30; 9 nucleotides agree with TRBD2. This CDR3 is 15 amino acids long. CDR1 is GTSNPN, CDR2 SVGIG, per germline (reference sequence). With 0 bases clipped from V and 2 bases from J, the junction kept 4 bases outside the gene matches. As DNA, the CDR3 is TGTGCCTGGAGTGTAACTAGCGGGTTTCAAGAGACCCAGTACTTC. Its protein product is CAWSVTSGFQETQYF.

This clone was counted a single time. The rearrangement joins TRBV6-6 to TRBJ1-2, with TRBD1 matching over 7 bases. Germline V gene sequence: CDR1 MNHNY, CDR2 SVGAGI (reference sequence). The CDR3 totals 13 residues. V shed 7 bases and J 7 bases; nucleotides not matched to a gene: 9. The CDR3 loop reads CASTAEGAFGYTF. For the CDR3, the DNA is TGTGCCAGCACCGCGGAGGGGGCTTTTGGCTACACCTTC.